This T cell receptor (beta chain) was observed in a study of blood T cell repertoires in COVID-19. About the research overall: PBMCs, B-cell-depleted T cells, or T cells were the source of the cDNA or gDNA that made up the material.

Study processing details: Amplified reference gene primers provided the basis for estimating nucleated cell counts. The assay was immunoSEQ multiplex PCR, and TCRdb's table has in-frame clones only and misses some. V and J calls and clone size are given by that table; D and trimming were obtained from the DNA. The data contain some 360,000 clones, roughly 90% of them singletons. A note on this clone: At the DNA level, this CDR3 is encoded by other sequences in the same sample as well.

The specimen sequenced was peripheral blood. This TCR was sampled from a woman aged 60-75 years with COVID-19, enrolled during active disease.

The CDR3 loop is CASSPRTGRDTEAFF. DNA of the CDR3: TGTGCCAGCAGCCCGAGGACAGGGCGCGACACTGAAGCTTTCTTT. The rearrangement joins TRBV7-9 to TRBJ1-1; 8 bases line up with TRBD1. The CDR3 length is 15 residues. Germline assignment: CDR1 SEHNR and CDR2 FQNEAQ (reference sequence). The V gene end was trimmed by 5 bases and the J gene end by 3 bases; junction bases not matched to a gene: 8.